These 6 T cell receptor beta chains originate from one sample sequenced in a study of shared clonotypes between healthy human individuals. The assay was immunoSEQ multiplex PCR, and TCRdb's table has in-frame clones only and misses some. There are around 700,000 clones in the sample; approximately 79% occur only once, and roughly 1.8% lies in the top ten. Specimen: memory CD4+ T cells sorted from blood. Indicated subset: CD45RA-negative fraction. The receptors stem from a woman younger than 45 in good health.

The chain carries TRBV18 and TRBJ2-7; TRBD1 is a possible D gene (6 bases). V shed 5 bases and J shed 6 bases, with 17 bases lying between them. The CDR3 consists of 14 residues. From germline, CDR1 is KGHSH and CDR2 LQKENI. The CDR3 DNA is TGTGCCAGCTCAACTGGACAGCCCTCTACCGAGCAGTACTTC. Translating it yields CASSTGQPSTEQYF.

This clone was recorded only once. Being one base from a much bigger clone, this may be a read error. The chain links TRBV5-6 to TRBJ1-2; 8 nucleotides agree with TRBD1. CDR3 length: 13 residues. J was trimmed by 4 bases and V by 4 bases; bases with no gene match: 3. Germline CDR1 is SGHDT and CDR2 is YYEEEE. CDR3 sequence: CASSPGQAYGYTF. The DNA for the CDR3 is TGTGCCAGCAGCCCGGGACAGGCCTATGGCTACACCTTC.

In its sample, this clone was seen many times. The chain carries TRBV7-8 and TRBJ1-5; D gene unclear. Trimming took 2 bases from V and 4 from J, leaving 12 bases between them. CDR1 SGHVS and CDR2 FQNEAQ come from the germline V gene. The CDR3 extends over 15 amino acids. CDR3: CASSLREGWNQPQHF. The DNA for the CDR3 is TGTGCCAGCAGCTTACGGGAGGGTTGGAATCAGCCCCAGCATTTT.

The chain links TRBV5-6 to TRBJ1-1; possible D gene TRBD1, 6 bases. CDR3 length: 16 amino acids. V gave up 4 bases and J gave up 5 bases, with 21 bases separating them. Germline V gene lookup returns CDR1 SGHDT and CDR2 YYEEEE. Here the CDR3 reads CASSPYRESVRTEAFF. The CDR3 DNA reads TGTGCCAGCAGCCCTTACAGGGAATCTGTCCGTACTGAAGCTTTCTTT.

This sequence joins TRBV5-1 and TRBJ1-5; D gene uncertain. Per the germline V gene, CDR1 is SGHRS and CDR2 is YFSETQ. This CDR3 is 14 amino acids long. Trimming left V 1 base short and J 2 bases short, with 7 bases between. CDR3 sequence (DNA): TGCGCCAGCAGCTTGACCCCAGGCAATCAGCCCCAGCATTTT. Translation gives CASSLTPGNQPQHF.

This clone was counted only a few times. This chain links TRBV5-1 with TRBJ2-1; D is uncertain. The V gene's germline CDR1 is SGHRS and CDR2 YFSETQ. The V end was cut by 1 base, the J end by 1 base, with 6 bases between. The CDR3 spans 14 residues. The CDR3 DNA reads TGCGCCAGCAGCTTGTACGGGTCCTACAATGAGCAGTTCTTC. Its protein is CASSLYGSYNEQFF.